This TCR beta chain is from a study of CD8+CD57+ T cells in acquired aplastic anemia. The wider study: DNA from sorted CD4+ and CD8+ cells averaged roughly 3.2 ug.

TCR beta VDJ and CDR3 profiles were obtained from a genomic DNA template. TCRdb re-called the reads through MiXCR, storing one row per CDR3 protein. The data show 150,000 to 200,000 distinct CDR3 sequences, roughly 50% seen once. V was pared by 5 bases and J by 0 bases, with 2 bases of the junction left unmatched. This CDR3 comprises 14 residues. Findings of the study overall: Researchers reported that CD8+ Simpson's diversity was not significantly different in patients versus controls. Roughly 28 was the count of CD8+ CDR3 sequences that patients shared with controls.

Patients who underwent sequencing had shown CD8+CD57+ cell expansion by flow cytometry. By the time of blood sampling, patients had still received no therapy. This clonotype has ten or more counts. Antigen: not known. The chain couples TRBV12-3 or TRBV12-4 to TRBJ1-1, with 8 bases matching TRBD1. The origin of this receptor is a human donor with aplastic anemia. The sequencing input was sorted CD4+, CD8+, or CD8+CD57+ T cells (not recorded which) from PBMCs. The CDR3 DNA is TGTGCCAGCAGTCGGACAGGGATGAACACTGAAGCTTTCTTT. Its translation: CASSRTGMNTEAFF.